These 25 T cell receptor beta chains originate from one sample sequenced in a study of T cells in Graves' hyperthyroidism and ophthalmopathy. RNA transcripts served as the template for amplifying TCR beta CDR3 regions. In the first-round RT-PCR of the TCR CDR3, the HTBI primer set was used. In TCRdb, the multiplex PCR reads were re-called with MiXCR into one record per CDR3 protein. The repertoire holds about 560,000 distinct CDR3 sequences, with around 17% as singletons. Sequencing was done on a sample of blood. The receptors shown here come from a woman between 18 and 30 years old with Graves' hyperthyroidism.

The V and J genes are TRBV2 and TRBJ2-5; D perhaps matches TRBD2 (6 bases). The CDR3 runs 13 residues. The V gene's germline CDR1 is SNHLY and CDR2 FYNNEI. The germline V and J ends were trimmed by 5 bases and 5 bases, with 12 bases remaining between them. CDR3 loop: CASSWTTMETQYF. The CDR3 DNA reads TGTGCCAGCAGTTGGACTACCATGGAGACCCAGTACTTC.

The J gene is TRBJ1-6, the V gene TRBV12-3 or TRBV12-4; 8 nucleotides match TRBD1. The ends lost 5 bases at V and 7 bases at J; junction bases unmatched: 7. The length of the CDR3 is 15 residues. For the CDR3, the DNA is TGTGCCAGCAGTCCCGGACAGGGCTCGAATTCACCCCTCCACTTT. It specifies CASSPGQGSNSPLHF.

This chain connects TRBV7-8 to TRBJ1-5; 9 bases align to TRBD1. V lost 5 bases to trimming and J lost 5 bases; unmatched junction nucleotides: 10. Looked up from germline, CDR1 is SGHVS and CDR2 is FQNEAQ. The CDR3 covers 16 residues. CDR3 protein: CASSNRDRGSDQPQHF. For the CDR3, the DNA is TGTGCCAGCAGCAATCGTGACAGGGGGTCAGATCAGCCCCAGCATTTT.

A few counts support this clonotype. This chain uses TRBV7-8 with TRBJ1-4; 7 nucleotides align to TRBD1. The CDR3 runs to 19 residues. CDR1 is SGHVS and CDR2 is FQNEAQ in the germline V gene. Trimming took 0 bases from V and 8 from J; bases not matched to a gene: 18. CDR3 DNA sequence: TGTGCCAGCAGCTTAGCGGGGGAAACCTCGACAGGGCTTACAGAAAAACTGTTTTTT. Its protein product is CASSLAGETSTGLTEKLFF.

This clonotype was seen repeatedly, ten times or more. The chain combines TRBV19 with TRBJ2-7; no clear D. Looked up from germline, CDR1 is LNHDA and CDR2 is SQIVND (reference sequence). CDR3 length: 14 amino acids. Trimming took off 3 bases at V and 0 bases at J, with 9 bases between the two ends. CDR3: CASSITLSSYEQYF. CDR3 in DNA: TGTGCCAGTAGTATTACTTTGAGCTCCTACGAGCAGTACTTC.

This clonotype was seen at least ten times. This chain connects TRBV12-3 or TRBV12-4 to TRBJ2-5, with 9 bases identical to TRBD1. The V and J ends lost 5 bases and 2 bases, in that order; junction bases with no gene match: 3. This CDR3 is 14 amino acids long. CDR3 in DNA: TGTGCCAGCAGTCCCGGACAGGGGCAAGAGACCCAGTACTTC. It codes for CASSPGQGQETQYF.

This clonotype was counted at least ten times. The CDR3 here is CASSGTGTGYEQYF. DNA for the CDR3: TGTGCCAGCAGTGGCACCGGGACAGGGTACGAGCAGTACTTC. The chain employs TRBV28 and TRBJ2-7, with 9 bases matching TRBD1. This CDR3 spans 14 amino acids. Germline V CDR1 and CDR2: MDHEN, SYDVKM. J gave up 4 bases and V 5 bases, and 6 bases lay outside the gene matches. Using reference TRBV28 and TRBJ2-7 for the parts outside the CDR3, the full variable domain is DVKVTQSSRYLVKRTGEKVFLECVQDMDHENMFWYRQDPGLGLRLIYFSYDVKMKEKGDIPEGYSVSREKKERFSLILESASTNQTSMYLCASSGTGTGYEQYFGPGTRLTVT.

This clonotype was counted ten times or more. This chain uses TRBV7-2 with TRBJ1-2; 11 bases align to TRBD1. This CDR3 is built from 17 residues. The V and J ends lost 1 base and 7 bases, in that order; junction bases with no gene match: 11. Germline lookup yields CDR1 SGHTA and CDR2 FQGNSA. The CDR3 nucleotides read TGTGCCAGCAGCTTAGAAGGGACAGGGGGTTTCAGCTCTGGCTACACCTTC. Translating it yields CASSLEGTGGFSSGYTF.

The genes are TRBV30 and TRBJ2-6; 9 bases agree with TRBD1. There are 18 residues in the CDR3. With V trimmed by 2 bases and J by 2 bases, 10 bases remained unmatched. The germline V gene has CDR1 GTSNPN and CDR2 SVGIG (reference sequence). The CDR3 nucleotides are TGTGCCTGGAGTAGGGACAGGGATTGGACTACTGGGGCCAACGTCCTGACTTTC. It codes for CAWSRDRDWTTGANVLTF.

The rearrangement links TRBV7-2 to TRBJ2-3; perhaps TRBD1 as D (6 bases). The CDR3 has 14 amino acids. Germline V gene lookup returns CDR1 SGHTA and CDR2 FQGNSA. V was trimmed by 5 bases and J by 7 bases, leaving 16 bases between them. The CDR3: CASSNRGGVNTQYF. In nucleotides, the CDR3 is TGTGCCAGCAGCAATAGAGGGGGAGTGAATACGCAGTATTTT.

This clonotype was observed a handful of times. CDR3 in amino acids: CATKDRVSYQETQYF. CDR3 DNA: TGTGCCACCAAAGACAGGGTTTCCTACCAAGAGACCCAGTACTTC. This chain uses TRBV19 with TRBJ2-5, with TRBD1 matching over 7 bases. V shed 10 bases and J 0 bases; nucleotides not matched to a gene: 11. Germline values: CDR1 LNHDA, CDR2 SQIVND (reference sequence). This CDR3 is built from 15 residues.

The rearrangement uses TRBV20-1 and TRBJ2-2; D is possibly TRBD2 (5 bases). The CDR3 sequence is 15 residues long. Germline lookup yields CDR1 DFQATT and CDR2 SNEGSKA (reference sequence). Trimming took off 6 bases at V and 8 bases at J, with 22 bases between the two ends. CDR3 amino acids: CSAPRTAETRGELFF. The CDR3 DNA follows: TGCAGTGCCCCTAGGACTGCCGAGACGCGGGGGGAGCTGTTTTTT.

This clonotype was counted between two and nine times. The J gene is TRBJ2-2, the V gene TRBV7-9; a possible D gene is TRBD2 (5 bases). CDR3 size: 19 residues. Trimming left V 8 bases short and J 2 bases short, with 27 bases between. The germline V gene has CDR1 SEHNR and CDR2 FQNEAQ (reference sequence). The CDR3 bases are TGTGCCAGCCGCCCCCGGCCCCCGTCGGACTTCCGAAACACCGGGGAGCTGTTTTTT. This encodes CASRPRPPSDFRNTGELFF.

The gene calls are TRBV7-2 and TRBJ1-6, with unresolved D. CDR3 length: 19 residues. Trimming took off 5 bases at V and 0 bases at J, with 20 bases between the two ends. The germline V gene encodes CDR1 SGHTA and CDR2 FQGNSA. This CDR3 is CASSNGPRAGISYNSPLHF. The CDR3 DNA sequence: TGTGCCAGCAGCAACGGGCCGCGGGCCGGAATCTCCTATAATTCACCCCTCCACTTT.

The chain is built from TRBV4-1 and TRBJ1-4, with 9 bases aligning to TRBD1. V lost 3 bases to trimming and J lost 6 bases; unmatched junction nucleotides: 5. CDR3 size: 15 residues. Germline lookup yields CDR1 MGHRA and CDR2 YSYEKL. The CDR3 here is CASSHSGTGHEKLFF. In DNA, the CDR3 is TGCGCCAGCAGCCATTCCGGGACAGGGCATGAAAAACTGTTTTTT.

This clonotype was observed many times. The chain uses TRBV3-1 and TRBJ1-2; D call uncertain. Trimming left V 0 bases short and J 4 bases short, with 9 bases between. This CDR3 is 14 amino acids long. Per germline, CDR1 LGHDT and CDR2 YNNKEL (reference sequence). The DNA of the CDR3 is TGTGCCAGCAGCCAAGAAGGAGATGTCTATGGCTACACCTTC. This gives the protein CASSQEGDVYGYTF.

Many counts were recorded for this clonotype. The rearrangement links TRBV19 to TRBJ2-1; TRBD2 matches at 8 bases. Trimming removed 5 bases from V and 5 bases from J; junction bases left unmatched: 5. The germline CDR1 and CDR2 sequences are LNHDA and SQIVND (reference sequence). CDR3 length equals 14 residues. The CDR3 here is CASSVLADHNEQFF. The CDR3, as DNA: TGTGCCAGTAGTGTACTAGCGGACCACAATGAGCAGTTCTTC. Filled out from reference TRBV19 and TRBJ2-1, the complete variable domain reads DGGITQSPKYLFRKEGQNVTLSCEQNLNHDAMYWYRQDPGQGLRLIYYSQIVNDFQKGDIAEGYSVSREKKESFPLTVTSAQKNPTAFYLCASSVLADHNEQFFGPGTRLTVL.

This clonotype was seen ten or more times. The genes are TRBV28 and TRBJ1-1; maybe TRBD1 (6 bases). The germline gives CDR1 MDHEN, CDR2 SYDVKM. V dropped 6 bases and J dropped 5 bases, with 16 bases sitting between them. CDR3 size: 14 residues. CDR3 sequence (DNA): TGTGCCAGCAGCCGTAACAGGGAAAGGACTGAAGCTTTCTTT. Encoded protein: CASSRNRERTEAFF.

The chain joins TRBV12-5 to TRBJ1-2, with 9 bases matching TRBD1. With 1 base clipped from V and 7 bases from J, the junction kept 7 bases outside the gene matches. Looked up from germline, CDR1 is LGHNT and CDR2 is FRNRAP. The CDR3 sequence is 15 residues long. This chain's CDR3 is CASGLDDRGRRGYTF. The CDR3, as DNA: TGTGCTAGTGGTTTGGACGACAGGGGGAGGCGTGGCTACACCTTC.

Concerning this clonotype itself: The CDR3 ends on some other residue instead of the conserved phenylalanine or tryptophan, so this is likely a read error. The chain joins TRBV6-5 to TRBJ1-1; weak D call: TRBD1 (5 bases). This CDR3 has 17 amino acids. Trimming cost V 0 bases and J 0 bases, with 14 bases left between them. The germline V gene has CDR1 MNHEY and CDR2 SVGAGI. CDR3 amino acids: CASSYSQGDGVNTEAFS. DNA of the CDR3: TGTGCCAGCAGTTACTCCCAGGGAGACGGGGTGAACACTGAAGCTTTCTCT.

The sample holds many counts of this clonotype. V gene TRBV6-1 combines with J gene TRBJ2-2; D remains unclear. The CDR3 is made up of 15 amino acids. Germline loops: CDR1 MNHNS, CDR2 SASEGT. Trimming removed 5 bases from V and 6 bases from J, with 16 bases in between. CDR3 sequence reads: CASSSEYRSAGELFF. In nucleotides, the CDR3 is TGTGCCAGCAGTTCCGAATATAGGAGTGCCGGGGAGCTGTTTTTT.

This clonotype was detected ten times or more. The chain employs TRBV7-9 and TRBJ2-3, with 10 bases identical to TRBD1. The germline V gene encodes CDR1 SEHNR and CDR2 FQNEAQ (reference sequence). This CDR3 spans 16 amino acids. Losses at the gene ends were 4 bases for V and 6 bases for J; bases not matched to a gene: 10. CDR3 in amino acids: CASSSLRQGAWDTQYF. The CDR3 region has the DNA TGTGCCAGCAGCTCGCTAAGACAGGGGGCGTGGGATACGCAGTATTTT. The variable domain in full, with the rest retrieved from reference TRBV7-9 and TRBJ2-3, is DTGVSQNPRHKITKRGQNVTFRCDPISEHNRLYWYRQTLGQGPEFLTYFQNEAQLEKSRLLSDRFSAERPKGSFSTLEIQRTEQGDSAMYLCASSSLRQGAWDTQYFGPGTRLTVL.

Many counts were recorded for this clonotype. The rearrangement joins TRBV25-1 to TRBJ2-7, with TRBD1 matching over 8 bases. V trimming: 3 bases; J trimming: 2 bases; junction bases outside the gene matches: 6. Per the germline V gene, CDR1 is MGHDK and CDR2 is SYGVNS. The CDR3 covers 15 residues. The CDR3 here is CASSDKTGDTYEQYF. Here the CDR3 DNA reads TGTGCCAGCAGTGATAAGACAGGGGATACCTACGAGCAGTACTTC.

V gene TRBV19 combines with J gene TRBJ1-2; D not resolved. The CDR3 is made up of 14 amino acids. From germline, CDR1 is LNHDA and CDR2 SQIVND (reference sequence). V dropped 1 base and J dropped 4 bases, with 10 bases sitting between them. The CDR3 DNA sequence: TGTGCCAGTAGTATAGTGGGCGGACCCTATGGCTACACCTTC. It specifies CASSIVGGPYGYTF.

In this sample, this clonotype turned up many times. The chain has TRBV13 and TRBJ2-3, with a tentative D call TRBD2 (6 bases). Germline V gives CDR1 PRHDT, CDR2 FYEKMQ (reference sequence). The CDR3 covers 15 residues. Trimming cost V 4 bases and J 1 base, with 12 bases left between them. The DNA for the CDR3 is TGTGCCAGCAGCTACAGACTAGAGGGCACAGATACGCAGTATTTT. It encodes CASSYRLEGTDTQYF.